The present entry profiles one T cell receptor (beta chain) with its context. Losses at the gene ends were 5 bases for V and 1 base for J; bases not matched to a gene: 13. Germline CDR1 is MNHEY and CDR2 is SMNVEV (reference sequence). The CDR3 runs to 19 residues. This sample was included in a study of blood T cell repertoires in COVID-19. Study-level information: Some COVID-19 samples were acute and others convalescent; all came from the United States, Italy and Spain. T cells, B-cell-depleted T cells, or PBMCs supplied cDNA or gDNA.

Assay: immunoSEQ multiplex PCR; the TCRdb copy retains only in-frame clones and omits some. The sample includes roughly 200,000 clones, 80% to 90% of them seen just once. This chain joins TRBV27 and TRBJ2-1; TRBD2 aligns across 11 bases. The sequenced sample was peripheral blood. The sequence derives from a woman older than 75 with acute or convalescent COVID-19. The CDR3 nucleotides are TGTGCCAGCAGTCGTCCCGGGAAAGTAGCGGGAGGGTCCTACAATGAGCAGTTCTTC. This gives the protein CASSRPGKVAGGSYNEQFF.